The clone carrying this T cell receptor beta chain was recorded a few times. The record originates from a study of blood T cell repertoires in COVID-19. Study as a whole: PBMCs, B-cell-depleted T cells, or T cells were the source of the cDNA or gDNA that made up the material.

This CDR3 is built from 16 residues. The V and J ends lost 3 bases and 5 bases, in that order; junction bases with no gene match: 10. The germline V gene encodes CDR1 MGHRA and CDR2 YSYEKL. Participants were placed into cohorts based on the clinical history they reported. Donors in Cohort 3 who had recovered were those with two negative PCRs, healthcare professional clearance, or resolution of their symptoms. The data were produced by immunoSEQ multiplex PCR, yet TCRdb's version contains in-frame clones alone and is incomplete. The sample has almost 250,000 clones; around 87% are singletons. The sequence was collected from a woman between 45 and 60 years old who had recovered from COVID-19. The sequencing sample was made of PBMCs or T cells enriched from blood (not recorded which). The chain couples TRBV4-1 to TRBJ2-5; 9 bases agree with TRBD1. The CDR3 loop is CASSHPPGQGMETQYF. CDR3 nucleotide sequence: TGCGCCAGCAGCCATCCCCCGGGACAGGGAATGGAGACCCAGTACTTC.